The next 24 T cell receptor beta chains were all read from a single sample in a study of cytomegalovirus exposure and HLA in healthy donors. This PCR relied on a set of 60 Vbeta primers and 13 Jbeta primers. Profiling relied on immunoSEQ multiplex PCR, and the TCRdb table lists in-frame clones only, not all of them. Found here are 150,000 to 200,000 clones, approximately 72% of them singletons; the top ten hold approximately 7.1%. The material sequenced was PBMCs. The receptors were gathered from a middle-aged man in good health and CMV-seropositive.

The chain employs TRBV5-4 and TRBJ2-7; maybe TRBD2 (6 bases). This CDR3 is built from 15 residues. Trimming stripped 4 bases from V and 2 bases from J, with 16 bases between. CDR1 and CDR2 (germline): SGHNT, YYREEE (reference sequence). As DNA, the CDR3 is TGTGCCAGCAGCCCCGAGACCCGCGGGGCCTACGAGCAGTACTTC. Translated: CASSPETRGAYEQYF.

This clone was found a few times. This chain joins TRBV18 and TRBJ1-5; maybe TRBD1 (5 bases). V lost 6 bases, J lost 7 bases, and 13 bases lay in between. The CDR3 has 13 amino acids. Germline CDR1 is KGHSH and CDR2 is LQKENI. Here the CDR3 reads CASSPSGDQPQHF. As DNA, the CDR3 is TGTGCCAGCTCTCCCTCGGGGGACCAGCCCCAGCATTTT.

V and J are TRBV7-2 and TRBJ2-1, with D perhaps TRBD1 (7 bases). Germline CDR1 reads SGHTA; CDR2 reads FQGNSA. The CDR3 runs to 18 residues. The ends were cut back, 1 base at V and 3 bases at J, with 19 bases in the middle. CDR3 residues: CASSLEGAVAGNYNEQFF. CDR3 in DNA: TGTGCCAGCAGCTTAGAGGGGGCAGTGGCGGGGAACTACAATGAGCAGTTCTTC.

Of note for this clone: One end of the junction fails to match germline, which may point to a read error. The V call is TRBV7-7, the J call TRBJ2-1; D unresolved. Germline V lookup: CDR1 SSHAT, CDR2 FNYEAQ (reference sequence). The CDR3 is 13 amino acids. CDR3 region: CASSLGQNNEQFF. The CDR3 DNA sequence: TGTGCTAGCAGCTTAGGTCAGAACAATGAGCAGTTCTTC.

V usage is TRBV5-1 and J usage is TRBJ2-2; D gene ambiguous. V lost 2 bases, J lost 0 bases, and 8 bases lay in between. The CDR3 covers 15 residues. Germline values: CDR1 SGHRS, CDR2 YFSETQ. CDR3: CASSFRQSNTGELFF. The CDR3 DNA reads as TGCGCCAGCAGCTTCAGGCAGTCGAACACCGGGGAGCTGTTTTTT.

The chain has TRBV6-5 and TRBJ2-7; the match to TRBD1 covers 7 bases. The CDR3 is made up of 14 amino acids. Germline V gene lookup returns CDR1 MNHEY and CDR2 SVGAGI. The V segment lost 6 bases and the J segment 2 bases; nucleotides outside the gene matches: 7. The CDR3 protein is CASRSTGPTYEQYF. The CDR3 DNA follows: TGTGCCAGCAGATCGACAGGGCCCACCTACGAGCAGTACTTC.

The chain couples TRBV4-3 to TRBJ1-4; D is possibly TRBD1 (5 bases). Germline lookup yields CDR1 LGHNA and CDR2 YSLEER. This CDR3 has 16 amino acids. Trimming cost V 3 bases and J 8 bases, with 19 bases left between them. CDR3 loop: CASSHIVGGGKEKLFF. DNA of the CDR3: TGCGCCAGCAGCCATATTGTCGGGGGAGGGAAAGAAAAACTGTTTTTT.

J is TRBJ1-2 and V is TRBV10-3, with TRBD1 matching 7 bases. V shed 7 bases, J shed 3 bases, and the junction held 8 bases outside the gene matches. The CDR3 covers 14 residues. Germline assignment: CDR1 ENHRY and CDR2 SYGVKD. Here the CDR3 reads CAITQEGAHYGYTF. CDR3 DNA: TGTGCCATCACACAGGAGGGGGCCCACTATGGCTACACCTTC.

This clone has only a few counts. The rearrangement joins TRBV4-3 to TRBJ2-1, with TRBD1 matching 7 bases. CDR3 length equals 13 residues. Germline CDR1 LGHNA, CDR2 YSLEER. With 6 bases clipped from V and 5 bases from J, the junction kept 4 bases outside the gene matches. The CDR3 sequence is CASRNDRDNEQFF. The CDR3 bases are TGCGCCAGCAGGAACGACAGGGACAATGAGCAGTTCTTC.

This chain connects TRBV27 to TRBJ1-4; 9 positions match TRBD1. CDR3 size: 15 residues. Germline values: CDR1 MNHEY, CDR2 SMNVEV (reference sequence). The V segment lost 10 bases and the J segment 2 bases; nucleotides outside the gene matches: 8. The DNA for the CDR3 is TGTGCCACGAAGACAGGGGGAACGACTAATGAAAAACTGTTTTTT. It specifies CATKTGGTTNEKLFF.

V and J are TRBV13 and TRBJ2-3; maybe TRBD2 (6 bases). This CDR3 is 16 amino acids long. The germline V and J ends were trimmed by 8 bases and 2 bases, with 20 bases remaining between them. Germline-derived CDR1 and CDR2 are PRHDT and FYEKMQ (reference sequence). CDR3 DNA sequence: TGTGCCAGCCGTTCTGCGGGGAGAGGAAACACAGATACGCAGTATTTT. It is translated as CASRSAGRGNTDTQYF. Full variable domain (outside the CDR3, taken from reference TRBV13 and TRBJ2-3): AAGVIQSPRHLIKEKRETATLKCYPIPRHDTVYWYQQGPGQDPQFLISFYEKMQSDKGSIPDRFSAQQFSDYHSELNMSSLELGDSALYFCASRSAGRGNTDTQYFGPGTRLTVL.

The chain links TRBV30 to TRBJ1-2, with D possibly TRBD1 on 5 matching bases. V was trimmed by 3 bases and J by 3 bases, leaving 20 bases between them. Germline CDR1 reads GTSNPN; CDR2 reads SVGIG (reference sequence). CDR3 length: 16 residues. In DNA form, the CDR3 reads TGTGCCTGGAGGGCTCAGGGCAGAACGGCGGACTATGGCTACACCTTC. This translates into CAWRAQGRTADYGYTF.

The V call is TRBV28, the J call TRBJ1-2; 11 bases are shared with TRBD1. This CDR3 has 17 residues. V trimming: 5 bases; J trimming: 3 bases; junction bases outside the gene matches: 11. From germline, CDR1 is MDHEN and CDR2 SYDVKM. The CDR3 DNA reads TGTGCCAGCAGTCCGAGAACCCCGGGACAGGGGGACTATGGCTACACCTTC. Its translation: CASSPRTPGQGDYGYTF.

This clone was seen more than once but under ten times. The chain couples TRBV6-5 to TRBJ2-2; D is ambiguous. Trimming took 1 base from V and 6 from J, leaving 3 bases between them. The CDR3 is 12 residues long. Germline V gene data show CDR1 as MNHEY and CDR2 as SVGAGI. The CDR3 region has the DNA TGTGCCAGCAGTTACTTCTCCGGGGAGCTGTTTTTT. Residues: CASSYFSGELFF.

The rearrangement joins TRBV6-1 to TRBJ1-1; 7 bases agree with TRBD1. Trimming took 6 bases from V and 7 from J; bases not matched to a gene: 11. This CDR3 has 14 residues. Germline assignment: CDR1 MNHNS and CDR2 SASEGT. CDR3 protein: CASSLVTGVGEAFF. The CDR3 DNA follows: TGTGCCAGCAGCTTGGTTACAGGGGTTGGTGAAGCTTTCTTT.

The genes are TRBV20-1 and TRBJ1-1, with D unresolved. The V end was cut by 6 bases, the J end by 9 bases, with 14 bases between. CDR1 DFQATT and CDR2 SNEGSKA come from the germline V gene (reference sequence). The length of the CDR3 is 11 residues. The DNA of the CDR3 is TGCAGTGCGCCCGAGGCCCGACAAGCTTTCTTT. Its translation: CSAPEARQAFF.

The chain carries TRBV5-6 and TRBJ2-7, with D perhaps assigned TRBD1 or TRBD2 (7 bases each). The CDR3 runs to 16 residues. Trimming pared 4 bases from V and 6 bases from J, leaving 23 bases between. The germline gives CDR1 SGHDT, CDR2 YYEEEE. The CDR3 region has the DNA TGTGCCAGCAGCCTGGGGGGGAACCTACAGGGGACCGAGCAGTACTTC. Protein sequence: CASSLGGNLQGTEQYF.

The V gene is TRBV6-5, the J gene TRBJ1-5, with D possibly being TRBD1 (5 bases). Trimming shortened V by 7 bases and J by 5 bases, and 18 bases separated the two germline ends. CDR1 is MNHEY, CDR2 SVGAGI, per germline. The CDR3 runs 15 residues. The CDR3 DNA sequence: TGTGCCAGCAACCCCAGACGGGGGTCAGATCAGCCCCAGCATTTT. This codes for CASNPRRGSDQPQHF.

V is TRBV11-1 and J is TRBJ2-7; TRBD2 aligns across 12 bases. The CDR3 is 16 residues long. V shed 0 bases and J 3 bases; nucleotides not matched to a gene: 3. Germline-derived CDR1 and CDR2 are SGHAT and FQDESV (reference sequence). CDR3 in amino acids: CASSLALAGGIYEQYF. The CDR3 coding sequence is TGTGCCAGCAGCTTAGCACTAGCGGGGGGCATCTACGAGCAGTACTTC.

This clone was counted once. The chain is built from TRBV5-1 and TRBJ2-3, with TRBD2 identical over 10 bases. The V segment lost 0 bases and the J segment 5 bases; nucleotides outside the gene matches: 9. The CDR3 runs 17 residues. CDR1 is SGHRS and CDR2 is YFSETQ in the germline V gene. CDR3 amino acids: CASSLGAGGLSEDTQYF. The DNA for the CDR3 is TGCGCCAGCAGCTTGGGAGCGGGGGGGCTCTCGGAAGATACGCAGTATTTT.

V and J are TRBV5-1 and TRBJ2-5, with TRBD2 matching 8 bases. Trimming cost V 6 bases and J 4 bases; bases outside gene matches: 11. CDR3 length equals 15 residues. The germline gives CDR1 SGHRS, CDR2 YFSETQ. This CDR3 reads CASTIFGRAGETQYF. In DNA, the CDR3 is TGCGCCAGCACCATTTTCGGGAGGGCGGGAGAGACCCAGTACTTC.

V and J are TRBV9 and TRBJ1-1; D may be TRBD1 (5 bases). This CDR3 spans 14 amino acids. Trimming stripped 3 bases from V and 3 bases from J, with 12 bases between. Germline values: CDR1 SGDLS, CDR2 YYNGEE. CDR3 amino acids: CASSAGGIDTEAFF. The CDR3 DNA is TGTGCCAGCAGCGCCGGGGGTATCGACACTGAAGCTTTCTTT.

The rearrangement joins TRBV7-2 to TRBJ1-2, with D maybe TRBD1 (5 bases). In germline, CDR1 is SGHTA, CDR2 FQGNSA. The CDR3 consists of 16 residues. Trimming left V 0 bases short and J 6 bases short, with 17 bases between. The CDR3 DNA follows: TGTGCCAGCAGCTTAGCGCCAGGGATGGTTCGGGATGGCTACACCTTC. As protein: CASSLAPGMVRDGYTF.

This clone turned up a few times. V usage is TRBV19 and J usage is TRBJ1-5; 10 bases are a match to TRBD1. The trim removed 10 bases at V and 2 bases at J, leaving 11 bases unmatched. Per the germline V gene, CDR1 is LNHDA and CDR2 is SQIVND (reference sequence). CDR3 length: 16 amino acids. The CDR3 nucleotides read TGTGCCACCACAGACAGGGGGCTGGGAGGCAATCAGCCCCAGCATTTT. The encoded protein is CATTDRGLGGNQPQHF.